This TCR beta chain was recovered during a study of Ad26.COV2.S vaccination and SARS-CoV-2 variants. TCRdb's copy holds only in-frame clones and misses some; the assay was immunoSEQ multiplex PCR. The sample records 350,000 to 400,000 clones, around nine tenths being singletons. This clone was counted between two and nine times. Other DNA sequences in this specimen translate into the identical CDR3. Treatment of the sample: 15 to 20 received Ad26.COV2.S at low or high dose, single or two shots; about 5 received placebo; per-sample allocation not given. Samples analyzed were those drawn on day 63 after the first vaccine or placebo injection. The CDR3 runs to 11 residues. Trimming stripped 1 base from V and 4 bases from J, with 2 bases between. Germline lookup yields CDR1 LGHDT and CDR2 YNNKEL (reference sequence).

Sequences were derived from peripheral blood, sampled in a trial of Ad26.COV2.S vaccine versus placebo. The chain recombines TRBV3-1 (or the pseudogene TRBV3-2) with TRBJ2-7; no definite D call. The receptor was derived from a person aged 18-65 years who received the Ad26.COV2.S COVID-19 vaccine or a placebo. The CDR3 nucleotides read TGTGCCAGCAGCCAAGGTTACGAGCAGTACTTC. Encoded protein: CASSQGYEQYF.